These 21 T cell receptor beta chains were sequenced from one sample in a study of cytomegalovirus exposure and HLA in healthy donors. Primers included in the PCR were 60 Vbeta and 13 Jbeta primers. Sequencing used immunoSEQ multiplex PCR; TCRdb keeps in-frame clones, though not all of them. Among around 160,000 clones listed, roughly 85% were seen once. Sequenced input: PBMCs. The receptors were sampled from a man between 18 and 29 years old in good health and CMV-seropositive.

The rearrangement joins TRBV7-2 to TRBJ2-1, with D perhaps TRBD2 (6 bases). Germline CDR1 SGHTA, CDR2 FQGNSA. CDR3 length equals 15 residues. Trimming cost V 5 bases and J 10 bases, with 21 bases left between them. CDR3 sequence: CASSPTGTRGDEQFF. CDR3 coding DNA: TGTGCCAGCAGCCCCACTGGGACCCGCGGGGACGAGCAGTTCTTC.

The V gene is TRBV5-4, the J gene TRBJ1-1; perhaps TRBD1 as D (5 bases). Germline V gives CDR1 SGHNT, CDR2 YYREEE (reference sequence). Trimming stripped 1 base from V and 6 bases from J, with 10 bases between. The CDR3 length is 13 residues. The CDR3 region is CASSLIQGAEAFF. CDR3 bases: TGTGCCAGCAGCTTGATCCAAGGGGCTGAAGCTTTCTTT.

V usage is TRBV5-1 and J usage is TRBJ1-3; 9 bases fit TRBD1. In germline, CDR1 is SGHRS, CDR2 YFSETQ. This CDR3 has 18 residues. V lost 0 bases and J lost 1; bases outside the gene matches: 8. This CDR3 reads CASSLDSGTGLSGNTIYF. DNA for the CDR3: TGCGCCAGCAGCTTGGATTCCGGGACAGGGTTATCTGGAAACACCATATATTTT.

The chain combines TRBV7-2 with TRBJ1-1; D is unresolved. The CDR3 is 12 amino acids. Trimming left V 4 bases short and J 4 bases short, with 7 bases between. Germline CDR1 is SGHTA and CDR2 is FQGNSA. DNA for the CDR3: TGTGCCAGCAGCTGGCGGGTCACTGAAGCTTTCTTT. Translating it yields CASSWRVTEAFF.

The chain combines TRBV6-1 with TRBJ2-3; 13 bases map to TRBD2. Per germline, CDR1 MNHNS and CDR2 SASEGT. The trim removed 5 bases at V and 4 bases at J, leaving 3 bases unmatched. This CDR3 is 15 amino acids long. The CDR3 region is CASSRLAGGADTQYF. Written as DNA, the CDR3 is TGTGCCAGCAGTCGACTAGCGGGGGGTGCAGATACGCAGTATTTT.

The V and J genes are TRBV5-3 and TRBJ1-2, with a weak D call TRBD1 (6 bases). TRBV5-3 is labeled an ORF, and its function is uncertain. Trimming pared 2 bases from V and 4 bases from J, leaving 15 bases between. This CDR3 is built from 15 residues. CDR3 sequence: CARSFGTFRGYGYTF. CDR3 DNA: TGTGCCAGAAGCTTCGGGACCTTCAGGGGCTATGGCTACACCTTC.

The genes are TRBV19 and TRBJ1-2; 9 bases are shared with TRBD1. The V and J ends lost 5 bases and 8 bases, in that order; junction bases with no gene match: 9. The germline gives CDR1 LNHDA, CDR2 SQIVND (reference sequence). The CDR3 is 14 amino acids. The DNA for the CDR3 is TGTGCCAGTAGTTTGGGACAGGGAGTCACCGGCTACACCTTC. It codes for CASSLGQGVTGYTF.

This chain joins TRBV5-1 and TRBJ2-7, with 7 bases fitting TRBD2. V trimming: 3 bases; J trimming: 0 bases; junction bases outside the gene matches: 6. This CDR3 spans 15 amino acids. From germline, CDR1 is SGHRS and CDR2 YFSETQ. For the CDR3, the DNA is TGCGCCAGCAGCTCGGGCGGGAGTAGCTCCTACGAGCAGTACTTC. It encodes CASSSGGSSSYEQYF.

The chain recombines TRBV10-3 with TRBJ1-1; 9 nucleotides line up with TRBD1. Germline CDR1 is ENHRY and CDR2 is SYGVKD. The trim removed 11 bases at V and 1 base at J, leaving 8 bases unmatched. This CDR3 is built from 14 residues. CDR3 nucleotides: TGTGCCTCATCGGAGGGACAGGGGAACACTGAAGCTTTCTTT. This sequence encodes CASSEGQGNTEAFF.

The V gene is TRBV7-2, the J gene TRBJ2-7; D might be TRBD1 (6 bases). Trimming removed 5 bases from V and 10 bases from J, with 18 bases in between. The CDR3 is made up of 13 amino acids. The germline V gene has CDR1 SGHTA and CDR2 FQGNSA. DNA for the CDR3: TGTGCCAGCAGCCGGGACACTGACGTGGGACAGTACTTC. Its translation: CASSRDTDVGQYF. Full variable domain (rest looked up from reference TRBV7-2 and TRBJ2-7): GAGVSQSPSNKVTEKGKDVELRCDPISGHTALYWYRQSLGQGLEFLIYFQGNSAPDKSGLPSDRFSAERTGGSVSTLTIQRTQQEDSAVYLCASSRDTDVGQYFGPGTRLTVT.

V gene TRBV9 combines with J gene TRBJ1-2; D gene uncertain. The germline V gene encodes CDR1 SGDLS and CDR2 YYNGEE. The CDR3 extends over 14 amino acids. The V gene lost 1 base and the J gene lost 8 bases, with 15 bases spanning the gap. CDR3 region: CASSVMSSAAGYTF. The CDR3 nucleotides are TGTGCCAGCAGCGTAATGTCGTCGGCGGCGGGCTACACCTTC.

This clone was counted a single time. The chain carries TRBV7-9 and TRBJ2-1, with TRBD1 as a possible D gene (5 bases). CDR3 length: 11 residues. The ends were cut back, 5 bases at V and 8 bases at J, with 7 bases in the middle. CDR1 is SEHNR and CDR2 is FQNEAQ in the germline V gene (reference sequence). For the CDR3, the DNA is TGTGCCAGCAGCGAAGGGGATGAGCAGTTCTTC. Residues: CASSEGDEQFF.

This chain connects TRBV5-6 to TRBJ1-6; 10 nucleotides agree with TRBD1. V dropped 4 bases and J dropped 10; count of bases not matched to a gene: 8. The germline V gene has CDR1 SGHDT and CDR2 YYEEEE. The CDR3 runs 15 residues. CDR3 sequence reads: CASSPATGGGSPLHF. The CDR3 bases are TGTGCCAGCAGCCCGGCGACAGGGGGCGGATCACCCCTCCACTTT.

This clone was seen a handful of times. J is TRBJ1-4 and V is TRBV2; 8 bases fit TRBD1. CDR1 and CDR2 from the germline V gene are SNHLY and FYNNEI. V was clipped by 6 bases and J by 3 bases; unmatched bases: 3. This CDR3 has 14 amino acids. The CDR3 sequence is CASRTGAANEKLFF. As DNA, the CDR3 is TGTGCCAGCAGGACAGGGGCGGCTAATGAAAAACTGTTTTTT.

The chain employs TRBV5-1 and TRBJ2-3; TRBD1 matches 8 bases. The germline gives CDR1 SGHRS, CDR2 YFSETQ. J gave up 1 base and V 2 bases, and 6 bases lay outside the gene matches. This CDR3 is built from 16 residues. As DNA, the CDR3 is TGCGCCAGCAGCTTAGCAGGGGGCGCCGGCACAGATACGCAGTATTTT. Translating gives CASSLAGGAGTDTQYF.

This clone was seen more than once but under ten times. This chain joins TRBV5-4 and TRBJ1-5; 7 positions agree with TRBD1. After removal of 2 bases from V and 2 bases from J, the junction contained 1 base not matched to a gene. The CDR3 extends over 14 amino acids. Germline V gene data show CDR1 as SGHNT and CDR2 as YYREEE (reference sequence). The CDR3 spells CASSFQGGNQPQHF. The CDR3 DNA is TGTGCCAGCAGCTTTCAGGGGGGCAATCAGCCCCAGCATTTT.

The rearrangement links TRBV6-1 to TRBJ2-5, with 7 bases that match TRBD2. The CDR3 runs 18 residues. With V trimmed by 0 bases and J by 7 bases, 17 bases remained unmatched. Germline V gene lookup returns CDR1 MNHNS and CDR2 SASEGT. In nucleotides, the CDR3 is TGTGCCAGCAGTGAAGCCCCACTGCAGGGCGGGAGCGCCGGGACCCAGTACTTC. Its protein is CASSEAPLQGGSAGTQYF.

The V and J genes are TRBV5-1 and TRBJ1-1; TRBD1 is a possible D gene (6 bases). The CDR3 loop spans 13 amino acids. Looked up from germline, CDR1 is SGHRS and CDR2 is YFSETQ. Trimming left V 1 base short and J 9 bases short, with 13 bases between. The CDR3 loop is CASSLFRGGKAFF. CDR3 nucleotide sequence: TGCGCCAGCAGCTTGTTTCGGGGGGGCAAAGCTTTCTTT.

This clone was observed once. The chain couples TRBV2 to TRBJ1-2; D is uncertain. V lost 9 bases and J 2 bases, leaving 16 bases between the germline ends. The CDR3 extends over 14 amino acids. The germline CDR1 and CDR2 sequences are SNHLY and FYNNEI. CDR3 DNA sequence: TGTGCCAGTCAACGGGAGGGTGGGAACTATGGCTACACCTTC. Translation gives CASQREGGNYGYTF.

This clone has just one count. The CDR3 reads CASSVGQVTYEQYF. For the CDR3, the DNA is TGTGCCAGCAGCGTAGGGCAGGTTACCTACGAGCAGTACTTC. V usage is TRBV9 and J usage is TRBJ2-5, with D hard to call. The end of the DNA aligns better with TRBJ2-7, so the J call may be wrong. The CDR3 length is 14 residues. Germline-derived CDR1 and CDR2 are SGDLS and YYNGEE.

V and J are TRBV7-3 and TRBJ2-1; tentatively, D is TRBD2 (5 bases). The CDR3 is 17 amino acids. Germline CDR1 is SGHTA and CDR2 is FQGTGA. The V end was cut by 5 bases, the J end by 1 base, with 18 bases between. CDR3 coding DNA: TGTGCCAGCAGCCCGCGTCGGGGAGAAGGATCCTACAATGAGCAGTTCTTC. It codes for CASSPRRGEGSYNEQFF.